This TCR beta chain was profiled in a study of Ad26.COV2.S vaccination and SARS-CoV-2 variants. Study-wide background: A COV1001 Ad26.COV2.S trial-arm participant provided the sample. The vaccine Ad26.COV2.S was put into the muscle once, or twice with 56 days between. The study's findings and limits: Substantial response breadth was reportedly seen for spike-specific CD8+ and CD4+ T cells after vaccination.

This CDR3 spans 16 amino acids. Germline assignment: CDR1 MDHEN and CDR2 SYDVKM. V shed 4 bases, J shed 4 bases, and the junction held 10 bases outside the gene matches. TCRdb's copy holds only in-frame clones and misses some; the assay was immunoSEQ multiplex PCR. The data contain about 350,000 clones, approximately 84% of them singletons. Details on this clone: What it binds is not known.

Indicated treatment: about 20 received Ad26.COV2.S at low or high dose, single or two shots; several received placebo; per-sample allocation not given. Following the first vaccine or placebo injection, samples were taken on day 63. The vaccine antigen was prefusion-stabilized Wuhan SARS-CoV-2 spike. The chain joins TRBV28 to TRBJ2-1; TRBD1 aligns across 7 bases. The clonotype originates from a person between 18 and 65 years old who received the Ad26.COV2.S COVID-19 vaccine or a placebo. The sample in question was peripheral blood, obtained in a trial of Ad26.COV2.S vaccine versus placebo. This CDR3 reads CASSSGTGTEYNEQFF. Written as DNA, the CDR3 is TGTGCCAGCAGTTCGGGCACCGGGACAGAGTACAATGAGCAGTTCTTC.